This T cell receptor beta chain derives from a study of T cell responses to AZD1222 COVID-19 vaccine. General study findings and limits: The repertoires were collected only after the peak T cell response. Two doses of AZD1222 preceded a rise in Spike-specific TCR breadth and depth. Across the whole spike, CD4 TCRs peaked at regions 160-218 and 743-854.

Data came from immunoSEQ multiplex PCR; TCRdb stores just in-frame clones and leaves some out. The sample carries 100,000 to 150,000 clones, 75% to 90% recorded once. Regarding this clone: The antigen remains unidentified.

This TCR came from an adult who received the AZD1222 COVID-19 vaccine. This sample comprised peripheral blood, obtained 28 days after the second AZD1222 dose.

This CDR3 reads CASSLGTGGSSSYEQYF. CDR3 bases: TGTGCCAGCAGCTTAGGGACCGGGGGTTCGAGCTCCTACGAGCAGTACTTC. The chain joins TRBV11-2 to TRBJ2-7; D is possibly TRBD2 (6 bases). Looked up from germline, CDR1 is SGHAT and CDR2 is FQNNGV. The CDR3 extends over 17 amino acids. The V end was cut by 1 base, the J end by 0 bases, with 16 bases between.